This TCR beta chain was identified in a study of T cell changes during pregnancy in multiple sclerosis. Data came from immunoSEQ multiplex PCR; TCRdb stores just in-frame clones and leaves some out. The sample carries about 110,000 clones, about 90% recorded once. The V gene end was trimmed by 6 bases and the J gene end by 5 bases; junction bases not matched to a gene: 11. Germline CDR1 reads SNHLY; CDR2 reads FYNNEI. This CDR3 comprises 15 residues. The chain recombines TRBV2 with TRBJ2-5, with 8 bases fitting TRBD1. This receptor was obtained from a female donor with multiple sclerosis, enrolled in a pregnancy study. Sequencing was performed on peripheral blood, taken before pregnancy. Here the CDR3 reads CASRRTSGGRETQYF. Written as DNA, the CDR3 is TGTGCCAGCAGAAGAACTTCAGGGGGCCGGGAGACCCAGTACTTC.